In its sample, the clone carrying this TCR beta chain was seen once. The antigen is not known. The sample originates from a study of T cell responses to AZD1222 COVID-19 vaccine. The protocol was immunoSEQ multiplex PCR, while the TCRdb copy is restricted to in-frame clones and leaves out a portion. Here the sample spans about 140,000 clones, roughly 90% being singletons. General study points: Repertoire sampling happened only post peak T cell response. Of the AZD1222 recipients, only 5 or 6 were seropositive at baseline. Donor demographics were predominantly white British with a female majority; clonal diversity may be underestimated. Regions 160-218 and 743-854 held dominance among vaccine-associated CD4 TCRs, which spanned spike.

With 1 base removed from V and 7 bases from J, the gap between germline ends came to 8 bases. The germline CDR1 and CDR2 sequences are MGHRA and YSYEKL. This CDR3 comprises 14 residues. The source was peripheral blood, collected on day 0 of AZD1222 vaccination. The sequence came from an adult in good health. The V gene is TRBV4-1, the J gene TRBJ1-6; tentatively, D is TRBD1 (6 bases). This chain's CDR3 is CASSQGTANSPLHF. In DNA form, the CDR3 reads TGCGCCAGCAGCCAAGGGACAGCCAATTCACCCCTCCACTTT.